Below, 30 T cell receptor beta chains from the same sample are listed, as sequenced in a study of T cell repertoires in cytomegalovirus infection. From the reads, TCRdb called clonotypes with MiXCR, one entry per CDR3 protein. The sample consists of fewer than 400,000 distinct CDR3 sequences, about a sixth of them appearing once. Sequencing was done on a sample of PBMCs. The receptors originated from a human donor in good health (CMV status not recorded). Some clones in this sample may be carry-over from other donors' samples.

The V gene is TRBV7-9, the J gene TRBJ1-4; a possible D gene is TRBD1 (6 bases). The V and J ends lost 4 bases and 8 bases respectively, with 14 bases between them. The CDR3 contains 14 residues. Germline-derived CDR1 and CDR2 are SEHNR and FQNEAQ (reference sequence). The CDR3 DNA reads TGTGCCAGCAGCTCCAGGGGAACGGGGGAAAAACTGTTTTTT. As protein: CASSSRGTGEKLFF. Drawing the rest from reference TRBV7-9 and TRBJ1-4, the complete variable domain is DTGVSQNPRHKITKRGQNVTFRCDPISEHNRLYWYRQTLGQGPEFLTYFQNEAQLEKSRLLSDRFSAERPKGSFSTLEIQRTEQGDSAMYLCASSSRGTGEKLFFGSGTQLSVL.

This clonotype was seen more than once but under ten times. CDR3: CASSTETGPSEQFF. The CDR3 nucleotides read TGTGCCAGCAGCACCGAGACGGGTCCCAGTGAGCAGTTCTTC. The genes are TRBV7-9 and TRBJ2-1; D is unresolved. The CDR3 covers 14 residues. In germline, CDR1 is SEHNR, CDR2 FQNEAQ (reference sequence). V was cut by 5 bases and J by 9 bases, with 17 bases left in between.

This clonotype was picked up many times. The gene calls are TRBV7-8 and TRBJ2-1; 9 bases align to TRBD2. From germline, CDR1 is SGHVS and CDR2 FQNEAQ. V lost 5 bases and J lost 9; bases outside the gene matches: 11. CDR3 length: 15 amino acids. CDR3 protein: CASSRLRSSGIEQFF. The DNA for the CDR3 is TGTGCCAGCAGCCGATTACGCTCTAGCGGGATTGAGCAGTTCTTC.

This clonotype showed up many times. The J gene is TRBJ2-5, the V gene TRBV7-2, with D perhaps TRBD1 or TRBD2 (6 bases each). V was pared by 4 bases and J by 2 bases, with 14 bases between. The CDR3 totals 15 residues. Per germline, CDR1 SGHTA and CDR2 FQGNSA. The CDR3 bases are TGTGCCAGCAGCTCCCAAGGGGGGCCACAAGAGACCCAGTACTTC. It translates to CASSSQGGPQETQYF.

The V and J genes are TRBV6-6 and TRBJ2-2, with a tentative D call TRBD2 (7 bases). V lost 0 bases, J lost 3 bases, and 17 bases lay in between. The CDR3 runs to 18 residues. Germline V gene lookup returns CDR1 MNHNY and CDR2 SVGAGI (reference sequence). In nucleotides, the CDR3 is TGTGCCAGCAGTTACTCCCCAGGGGCGGGAGAATACACCGGGGAGCTGTTTTTT. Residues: CASSYSPGAGEYTGELFF.

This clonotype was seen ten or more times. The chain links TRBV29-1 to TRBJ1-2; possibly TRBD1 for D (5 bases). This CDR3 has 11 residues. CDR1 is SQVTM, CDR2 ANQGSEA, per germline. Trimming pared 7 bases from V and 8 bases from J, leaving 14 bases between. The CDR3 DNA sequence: TGCAGCGCCGAGGGCAGGGACGGCTACACCTTC. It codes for CSAEGRDGYTF. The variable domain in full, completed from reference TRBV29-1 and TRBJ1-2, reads SAVISQKPSRDICQRGTSLTIQCQVDSQVTMMFWYRQQPGQSLTLIATANQGSEATYESGFVIDKFPISRPNLTFSTLTVSNMSPEDSSIYLCSAEGRDGYTFGSGTRLTVV.

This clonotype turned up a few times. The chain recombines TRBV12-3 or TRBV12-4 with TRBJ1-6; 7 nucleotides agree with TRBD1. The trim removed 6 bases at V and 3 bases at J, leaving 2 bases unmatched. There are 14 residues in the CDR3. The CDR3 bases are TGTGCCAGCAGCGGACAGGACTATAATTCACCCCTCCACTTT. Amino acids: CASSGQDYNSPLHF.

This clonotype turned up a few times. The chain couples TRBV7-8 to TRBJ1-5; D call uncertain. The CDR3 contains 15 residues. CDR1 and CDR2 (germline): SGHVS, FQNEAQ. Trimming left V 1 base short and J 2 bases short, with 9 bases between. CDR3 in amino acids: CASSLDGRGNQPQHF. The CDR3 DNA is TGTGCCAGCAGCTTAGACGGAAGGGGCAATCAGCCCCAGCATTTT.

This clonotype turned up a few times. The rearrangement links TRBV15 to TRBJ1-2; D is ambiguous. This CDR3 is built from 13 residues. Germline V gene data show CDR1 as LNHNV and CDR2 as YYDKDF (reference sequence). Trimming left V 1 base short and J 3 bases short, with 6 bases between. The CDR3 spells CATSRGKDYGYTF. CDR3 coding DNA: TGTGCCACCAGCAGAGGGAAAGACTATGGCTACACCTTC. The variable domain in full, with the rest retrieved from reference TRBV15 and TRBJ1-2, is DAMVIQNPRYQVTQFGKPVTLSCSQTLNHNVMYWYQQKSSQAPKLLFHYYDKDFNNEADTPDNFQSRRPNTSFCFLDIRSPGLGDTAMYLCATSRGKDYGYTFGSGTRLTVV.

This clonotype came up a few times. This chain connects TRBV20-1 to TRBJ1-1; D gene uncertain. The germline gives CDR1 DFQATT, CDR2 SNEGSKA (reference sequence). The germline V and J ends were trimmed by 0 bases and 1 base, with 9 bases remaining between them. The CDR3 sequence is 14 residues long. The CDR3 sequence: CSARDRRTNTEAFF. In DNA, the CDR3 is TGCAGTGCTAGAGATCGCAGGACGAACACTGAAGCTTTCTTT.

CDR3 nucleotide sequence: TGTGCCAGCAGTGGCGGGACACCCTACAATGAGCAGTTCTTC. Amino acid sequence: CASSGGTPYNEQFF. V is TRBV6-5 and J is TRBJ2-1; possibly TRBD1 or TRBD2 for D (6 bases each). Trimming removed 5 bases at V and 2 bases at J, with 10 bases between. CDR1 MNHEY and CDR2 SVGAGI come from the germline V gene. The CDR3 length is 14 residues.

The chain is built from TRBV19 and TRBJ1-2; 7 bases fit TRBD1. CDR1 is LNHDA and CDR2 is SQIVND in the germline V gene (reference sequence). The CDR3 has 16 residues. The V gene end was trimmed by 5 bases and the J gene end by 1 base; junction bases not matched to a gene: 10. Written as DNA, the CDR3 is TGTGCCAGTAGTGGGGGACAGTTCTACTATAACTATGGCTACACCTTC. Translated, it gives CASSGGQFYYNYGYTF.

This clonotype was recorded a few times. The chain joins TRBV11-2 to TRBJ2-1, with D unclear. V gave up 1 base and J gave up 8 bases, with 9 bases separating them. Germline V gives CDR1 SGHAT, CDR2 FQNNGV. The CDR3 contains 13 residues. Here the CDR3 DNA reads TGTGCCAGCAGCTTAGGTCTGGGCGATGAGCAGTTCTTC. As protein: CASSLGLGDEQFF.

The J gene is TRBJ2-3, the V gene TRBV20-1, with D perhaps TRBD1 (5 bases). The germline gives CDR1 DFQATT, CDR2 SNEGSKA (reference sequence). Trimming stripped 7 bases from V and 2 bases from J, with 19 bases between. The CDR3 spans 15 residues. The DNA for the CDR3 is TGCAGTGGCTCTAACCCGACAGCCACCACAGATACGCAGTATTTT. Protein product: CSGSNPTATTDTQYF.

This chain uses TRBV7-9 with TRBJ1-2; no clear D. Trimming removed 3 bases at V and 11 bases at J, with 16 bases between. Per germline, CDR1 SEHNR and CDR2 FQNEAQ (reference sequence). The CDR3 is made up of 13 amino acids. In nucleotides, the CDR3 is TGTGCCAGCAGCTTGGCGGCAGTGCCGGTGTACACCTTC. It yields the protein CASSLAAVPVYTF.

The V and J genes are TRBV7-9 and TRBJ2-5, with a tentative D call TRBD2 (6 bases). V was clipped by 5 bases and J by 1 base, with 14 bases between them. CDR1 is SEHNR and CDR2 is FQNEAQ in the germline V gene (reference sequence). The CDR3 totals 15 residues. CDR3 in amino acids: CASSPLGGAQETQYF. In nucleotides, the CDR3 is TGTGCCAGCAGCCCCCTGGGCGGGGCCCAAGAGACCCAGTACTTC.

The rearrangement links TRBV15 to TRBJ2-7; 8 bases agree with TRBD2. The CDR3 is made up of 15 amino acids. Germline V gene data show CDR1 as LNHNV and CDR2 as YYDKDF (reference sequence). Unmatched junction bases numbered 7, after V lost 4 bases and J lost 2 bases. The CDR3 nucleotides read TGTGCCACCAGCATCCCGGGGGGGAAGGCCTACGAGCAGTACTTC. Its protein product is CATSIPGGKAYEQYF.

CDR3 in DNA: TGTGCCAGCAGCCAAGATTCGGCAGGGAATGAAAAACTGTTTTTT. It codes for CASSQDSAGNEKLFF. This chain joins TRBV3-1 and TRBJ1-4; the D gene is possibly TRBD1 (5 bases). The V gene's germline CDR1 is LGHDT and CDR2 YNNKEL (reference sequence). The CDR3 is 15 amino acids. With 0 bases removed from V and 5 bases from J, the gap between germline ends came to 10 bases.

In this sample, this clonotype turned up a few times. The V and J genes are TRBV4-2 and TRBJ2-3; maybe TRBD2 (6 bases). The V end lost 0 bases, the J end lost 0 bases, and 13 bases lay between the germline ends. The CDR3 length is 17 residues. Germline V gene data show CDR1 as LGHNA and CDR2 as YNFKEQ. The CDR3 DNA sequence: TGTGCCAGCAGCCAAGATCTTGCGGGGCAGAGCACAGATACGCAGTATTTT. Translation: CASSQDLAGQSTDTQYF.

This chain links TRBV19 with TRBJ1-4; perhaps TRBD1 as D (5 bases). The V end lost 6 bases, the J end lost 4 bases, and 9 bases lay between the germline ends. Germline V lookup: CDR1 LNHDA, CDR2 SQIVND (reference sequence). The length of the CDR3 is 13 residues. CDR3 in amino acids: CASSQGDNEKLFF. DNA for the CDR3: TGTGCCAGTAGCCAGGGTGATAATGAAAAACTGTTTTTT.

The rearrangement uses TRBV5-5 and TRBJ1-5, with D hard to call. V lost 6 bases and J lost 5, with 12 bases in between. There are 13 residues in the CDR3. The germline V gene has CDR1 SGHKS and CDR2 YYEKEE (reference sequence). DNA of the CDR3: TGTGCCAGCACCCCCGCAGCGGATCAGCCCCAGCATTTT. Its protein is CASTPAADQPQHF.

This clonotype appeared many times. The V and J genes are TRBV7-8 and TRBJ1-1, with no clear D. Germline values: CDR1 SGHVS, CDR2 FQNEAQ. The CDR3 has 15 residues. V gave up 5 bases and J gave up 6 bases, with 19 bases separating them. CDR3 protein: CASSPWINRYAEAFF. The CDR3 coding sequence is TGTGCCAGCAGCCCCTGGATCAATCGGTACGCTGAAGCTTTCTTT.

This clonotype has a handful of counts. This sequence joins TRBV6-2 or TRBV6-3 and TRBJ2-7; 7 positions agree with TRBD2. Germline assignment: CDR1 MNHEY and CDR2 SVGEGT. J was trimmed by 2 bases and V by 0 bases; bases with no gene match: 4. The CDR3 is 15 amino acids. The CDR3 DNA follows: TGTGCCAGCAGTTACTCGACTAGCAGCACCTACGAGCAGTACTTC. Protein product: CASSYSTSSTYEQYF.

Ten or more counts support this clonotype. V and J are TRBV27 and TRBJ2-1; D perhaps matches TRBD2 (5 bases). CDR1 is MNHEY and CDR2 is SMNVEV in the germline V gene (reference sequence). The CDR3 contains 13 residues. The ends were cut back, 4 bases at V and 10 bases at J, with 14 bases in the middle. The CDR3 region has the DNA TGTGCCAGCAGTTCCCAACTAGTAGGAGAGCAGTTCTTC. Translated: CASSSQLVGEQFF.

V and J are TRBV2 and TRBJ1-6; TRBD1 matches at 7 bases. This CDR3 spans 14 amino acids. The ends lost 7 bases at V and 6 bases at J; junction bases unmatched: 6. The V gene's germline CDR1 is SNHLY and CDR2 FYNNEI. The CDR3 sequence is CASKGGTVNSPLHF. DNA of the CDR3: TGTGCCAGCAAGGGGGGGACAGTTAATTCACCCCTCCACTTT.

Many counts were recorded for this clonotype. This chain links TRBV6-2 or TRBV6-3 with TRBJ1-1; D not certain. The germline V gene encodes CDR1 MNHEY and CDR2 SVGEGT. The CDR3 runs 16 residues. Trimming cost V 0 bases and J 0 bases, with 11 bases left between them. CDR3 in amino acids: CASSYSIPTMNTEAFF. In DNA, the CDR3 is TGTGCCAGCAGTTACTCGATTCCGACCATGAACACTGAAGCTTTCTTT.

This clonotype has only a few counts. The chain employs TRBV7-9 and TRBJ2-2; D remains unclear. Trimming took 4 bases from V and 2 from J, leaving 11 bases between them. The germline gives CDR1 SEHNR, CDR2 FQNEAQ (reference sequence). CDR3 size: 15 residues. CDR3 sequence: CASSSLLTNTGELFF. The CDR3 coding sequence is TGTGCCAGCAGCTCCCTTTTGACAAACACCGGGGAGCTGTTTTTT.

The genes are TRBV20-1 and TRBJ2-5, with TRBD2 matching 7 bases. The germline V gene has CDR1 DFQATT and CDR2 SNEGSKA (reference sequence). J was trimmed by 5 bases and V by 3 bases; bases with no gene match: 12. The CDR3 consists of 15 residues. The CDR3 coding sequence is TGCAGTGCTAGCGGGAGGAGCAGGGTGGGGGAGACCCAGTACTTC. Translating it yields CSASGRSRVGETQYF.

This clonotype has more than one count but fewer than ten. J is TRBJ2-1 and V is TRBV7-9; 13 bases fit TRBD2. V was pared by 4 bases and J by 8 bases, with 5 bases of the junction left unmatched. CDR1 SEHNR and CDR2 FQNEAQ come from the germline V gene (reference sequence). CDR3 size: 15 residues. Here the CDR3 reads CASSSLTSGRHEQFF. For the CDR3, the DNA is TGTGCCAGCAGCTCTCTGACTAGCGGGAGGCATGAGCAGTTCTTC. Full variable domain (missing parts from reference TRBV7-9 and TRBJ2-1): DTGVSQNPRHKITKRGQNVTFRCDPISEHNRLYWYRQTLGQGPEFLTYFQNEAQLEKSRLLSDRFSAERPKGSFSTLEIQRTEQGDSAMYLCASSSLTSGRHEQFFGPGTRLTVL.

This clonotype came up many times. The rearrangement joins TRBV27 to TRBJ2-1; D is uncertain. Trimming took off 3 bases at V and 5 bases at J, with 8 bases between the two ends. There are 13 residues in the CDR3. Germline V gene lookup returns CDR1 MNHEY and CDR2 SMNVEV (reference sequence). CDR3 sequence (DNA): TGTGCCAGCAGTTTGCTTCGGAACAATGAGCAGTTCTTC. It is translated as CASSLLRNNEQFF.